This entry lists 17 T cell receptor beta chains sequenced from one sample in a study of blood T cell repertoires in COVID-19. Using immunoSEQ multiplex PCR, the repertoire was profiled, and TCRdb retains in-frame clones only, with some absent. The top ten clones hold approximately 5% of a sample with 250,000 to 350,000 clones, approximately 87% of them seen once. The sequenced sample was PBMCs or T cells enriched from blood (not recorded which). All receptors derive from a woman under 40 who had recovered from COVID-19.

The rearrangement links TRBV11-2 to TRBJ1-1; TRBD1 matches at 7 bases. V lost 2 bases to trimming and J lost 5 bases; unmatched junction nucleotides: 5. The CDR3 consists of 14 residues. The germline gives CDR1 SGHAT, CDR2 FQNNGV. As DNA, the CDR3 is TGTGCCAGCAGCTTAAAGGGGGCGAGGACTGAAGCTTTCTTT. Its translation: CASSLKGARTEAFF. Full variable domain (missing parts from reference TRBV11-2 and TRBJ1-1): EAGVAQSPRYKIIEKRQSVAFWCNPISGHATLYWYQQILGQGPKLLIQFQNNGVVDDSQLPKDRFSAERLKGVDSTLKIQPAKLEDSAVYLCASSLKGARTEAFFGQGTRLTVV.

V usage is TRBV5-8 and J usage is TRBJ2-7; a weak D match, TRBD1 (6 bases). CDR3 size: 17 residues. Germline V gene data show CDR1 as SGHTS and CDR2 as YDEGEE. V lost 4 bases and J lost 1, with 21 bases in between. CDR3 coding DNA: TGTGCCAGCAGCCAATTGGGGTCTACAGGGCGATCCTACGAGCAGTACTTC. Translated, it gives CASSQLGSTGRSYEQYF.

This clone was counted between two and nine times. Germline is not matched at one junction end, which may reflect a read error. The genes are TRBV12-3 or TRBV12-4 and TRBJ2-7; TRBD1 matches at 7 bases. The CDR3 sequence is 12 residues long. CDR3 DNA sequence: TGTGCCAGCAGTACGCGAATGACAGGGCTGAACTTC. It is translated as CASSTRMTGLNF.

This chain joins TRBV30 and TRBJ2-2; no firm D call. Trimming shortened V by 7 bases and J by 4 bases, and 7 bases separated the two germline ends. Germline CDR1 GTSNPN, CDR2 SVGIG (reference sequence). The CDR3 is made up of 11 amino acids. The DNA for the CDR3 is TGTGCCTCGTTAATCACCGGGGAGCTGTTTTTT. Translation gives CASLITGELFF.

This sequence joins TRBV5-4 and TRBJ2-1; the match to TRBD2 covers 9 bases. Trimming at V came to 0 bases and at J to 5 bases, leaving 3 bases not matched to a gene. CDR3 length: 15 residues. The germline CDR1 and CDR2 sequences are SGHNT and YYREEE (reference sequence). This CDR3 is CASSLDSSGNNEQFF. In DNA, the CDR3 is TGTGCCAGCAGCTTGGATTCTAGCGGGAACAATGAGCAGTTCTTC.

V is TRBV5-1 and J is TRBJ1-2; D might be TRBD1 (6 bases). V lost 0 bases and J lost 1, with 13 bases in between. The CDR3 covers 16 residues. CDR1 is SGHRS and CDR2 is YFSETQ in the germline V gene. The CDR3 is CASSLAPPGDNYGYTF. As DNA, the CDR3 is TGCGCCAGCAGCTTGGCCCCCCCAGGGGATAACTATGGCTACACCTTC.

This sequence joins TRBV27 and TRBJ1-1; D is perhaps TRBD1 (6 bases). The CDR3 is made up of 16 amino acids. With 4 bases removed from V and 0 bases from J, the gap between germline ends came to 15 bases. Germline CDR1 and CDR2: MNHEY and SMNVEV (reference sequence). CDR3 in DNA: TGTGCCAGCAGTTCGACCTTCACAGGGATGAACACTGAAGCTTTCTTT. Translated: CASSSTFTGMNTEAFF.

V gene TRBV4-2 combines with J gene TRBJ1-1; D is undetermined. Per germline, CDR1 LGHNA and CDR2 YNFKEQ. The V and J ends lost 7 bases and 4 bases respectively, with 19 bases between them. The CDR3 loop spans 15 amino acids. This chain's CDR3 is CASNPEVVVGTEAFF. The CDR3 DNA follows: TGTGCCAGCAACCCGGAGGTAGTTGTCGGCACTGAAGCTTTCTTT.

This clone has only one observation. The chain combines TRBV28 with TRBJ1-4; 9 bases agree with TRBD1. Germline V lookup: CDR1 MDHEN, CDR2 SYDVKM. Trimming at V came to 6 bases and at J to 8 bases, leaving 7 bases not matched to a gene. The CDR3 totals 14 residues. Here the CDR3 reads CASRLTGGGEKLFF. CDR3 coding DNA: TGTGCCAGCAGACTTACAGGGGGCGGGGAAAAACTGTTTTTT.

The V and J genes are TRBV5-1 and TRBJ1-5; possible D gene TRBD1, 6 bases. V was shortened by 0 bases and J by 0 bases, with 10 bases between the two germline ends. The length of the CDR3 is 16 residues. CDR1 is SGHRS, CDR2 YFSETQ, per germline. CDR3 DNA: TGCGCCAGCAGCTTGGGGGACAACCTTAGCAATCAGCCCCAGCATTTT. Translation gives CASSLGDNLSNQPQHF. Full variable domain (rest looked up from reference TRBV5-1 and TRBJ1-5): KAGVTQTPRYLIKTRGQQVTLSCSPISGHRSVSWYQQTPGQGLQFLFEYFSETQRNKGNFPGRFSGRQFSNSRSEMNVSTLELGDSALYLCASSLGDNLSNQPQHFGDGTRLSIL.

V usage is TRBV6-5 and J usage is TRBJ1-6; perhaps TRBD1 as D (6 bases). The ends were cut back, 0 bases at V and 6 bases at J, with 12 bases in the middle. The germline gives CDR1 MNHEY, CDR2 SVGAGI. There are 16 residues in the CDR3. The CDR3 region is CASSYSKQGGNSPLHF. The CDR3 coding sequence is TGTGCCAGCAGTTACTCGAAACAGGGTGGTAATTCACCCCTCCACTTT.

Here the CDR3 reads CASSASARSGGTQETQYF. The DNA of the CDR3 is TGTGCCAGCAGTGCCTCCGCTCGTAGCGGGGGAACTCAAGAGACCCAGTACTTC. The J gene is TRBJ2-5, the V gene TRBV27; 9 positions match TRBD2. V trimming: 5 bases; J trimming: 2 bases; junction bases outside the gene matches: 15. The CDR3 runs to 18 residues. Per germline, CDR1 MNHEY and CDR2 SMNVEV (reference sequence).

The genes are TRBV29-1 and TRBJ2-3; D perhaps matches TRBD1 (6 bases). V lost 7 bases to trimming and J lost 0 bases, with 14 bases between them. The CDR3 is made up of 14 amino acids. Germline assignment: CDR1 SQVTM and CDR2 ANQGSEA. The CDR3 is CSASGAASTDTQYF. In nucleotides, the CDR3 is TGCAGCGCCTCAGGGGCTGCTAGCACAGATACGCAGTATTTT.

CDR3 DNA: TGTGCCAGCAGTGGCCGGGTGGACGAGCAGTACTTC. Translating it yields CASSGRVDEQYF. The rearrangement uses TRBV6-2 or TRBV6-3 and TRBJ2-7, with D unclear. Looked up from germline, CDR1 is MNHEY and CDR2 is SVGEGT. The CDR3 covers 12 residues. V gave up 5 bases and J gave up 5 bases, with 10 bases separating them.

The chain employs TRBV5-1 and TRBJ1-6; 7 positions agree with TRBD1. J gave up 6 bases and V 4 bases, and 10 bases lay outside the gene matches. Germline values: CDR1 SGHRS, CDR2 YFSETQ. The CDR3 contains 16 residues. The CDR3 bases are TGCGCCAGCAGCCGAACCACGACAGGGAGTAATTCACCCCTCCACTTT. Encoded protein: CASSRTTTGSNSPLHF.

CDR3 nucleotides: TGTGCCAGCGGGACAGAGTGGAGCTCCTACGAGCAGTACTTC. Translation: CASGTEWSSYEQYF. The genes are TRBV6-5 and TRBJ2-7, with 7 nucleotides matching TRBD1. In germline, CDR1 is MNHEY, CDR2 SVGAGI. The CDR3 contains 14 residues. V shed 8 bases, J shed 0 bases, and the junction held 7 bases outside the gene matches.

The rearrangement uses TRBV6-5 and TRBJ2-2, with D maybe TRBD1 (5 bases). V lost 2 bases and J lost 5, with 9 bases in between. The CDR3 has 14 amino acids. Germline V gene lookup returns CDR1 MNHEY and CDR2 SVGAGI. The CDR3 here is CASSYPQGTGELFF. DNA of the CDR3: TGTGCCAGCAGTTACCCCCAGGGAACCGGGGAGCTGTTTTTT.